The sequence of this TCR beta chain was determined in a study of cytomegalovirus exposure and HLA in healthy donors. Study-level results: Accurate predictions that matched the HLA-A and HLA-B alleles of most subjects were reportedly made from TCR beta sequences. Some TCR beta chains (around 160 of them) were listed as cytomegalovirus-associated.

60 Vbeta and 13 Jbeta primers were used in PCR. Measured with immunoSEQ multiplex PCR; TCRdb has only the in-frame clones, and not every one. The table records some 140,000 clones, about three quarters of them present only once. Comments on this clone: Its antigen is not known.

CDR1 is ENHRY and CDR2 is SYGVKD in the germline V gene. J gave up 0 bases and V 10 bases, and 6 bases lay outside the gene matches. The CDR3 totals 14 residues. The source is a male donor in good health and CMV-seropositive. The source material was PBMCs. This sequence joins TRBV10-3 and TRBJ2-1; 7 bases match TRBD2. CDR3 in amino acids: CATLSGPSYNEQFF. The CDR3 DNA is TGTGCCACTCTTAGCGGGCCCTCCTACAATGAGCAGTTCTTC.